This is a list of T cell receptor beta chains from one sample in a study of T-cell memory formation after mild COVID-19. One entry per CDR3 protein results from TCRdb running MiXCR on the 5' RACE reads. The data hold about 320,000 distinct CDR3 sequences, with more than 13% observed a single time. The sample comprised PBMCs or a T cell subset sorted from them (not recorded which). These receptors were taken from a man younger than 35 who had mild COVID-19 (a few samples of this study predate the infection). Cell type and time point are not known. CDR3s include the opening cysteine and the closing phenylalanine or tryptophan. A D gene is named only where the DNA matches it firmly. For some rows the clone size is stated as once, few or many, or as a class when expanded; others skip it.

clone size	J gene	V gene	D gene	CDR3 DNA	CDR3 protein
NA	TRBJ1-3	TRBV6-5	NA	TGTGCCAGCAGTTACTCTGCCATCGGGACGGCAAGCTCTGGAAACACCATATATTTT	CASSYSAIGTASSGNTIYF
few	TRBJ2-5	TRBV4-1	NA	TGCGCCAGCAGCCAAGCCGACAGGGAGACCCAGTACTTC	CASSQADRETQYF
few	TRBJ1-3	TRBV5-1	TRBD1	TGCGCCAGCAGCCGAGGACAGGCTTCGGGAAACACCATATATTTT	CASSRGQASGNTIYF
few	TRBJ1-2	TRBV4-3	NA	TGCGCCAGCAGCCAAGAAACGAGGGTTCGGGGCTACACCTTC	CASSQETRVRGYTF
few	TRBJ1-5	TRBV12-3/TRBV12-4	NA	TGTGCCAGCAGTTTCCGACGGTCTGATGGGGCCCAGCATTTT	CASSFRRSDGAQHF
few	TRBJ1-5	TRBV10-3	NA	TGTGCCATCAGGGCGGAGGGGCAGCCCCAGCATTTT	CAIRAEGQPQHF
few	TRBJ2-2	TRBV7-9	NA	TGTGCCAGCAAAGGGGGAACCGGGGAGCTGTTTTTT	CASKGGTGELFF
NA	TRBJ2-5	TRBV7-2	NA	TGTGCCAGCAGCTTAGGGGTGATCCAGCGGGAGACCCAGTACTTC	CASSLGVIQRETQYF
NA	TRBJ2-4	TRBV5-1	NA	TGCGCCAGCAGCTTGGTGGGCGACATTCAGTACTTC	CASSLVGDIQYF
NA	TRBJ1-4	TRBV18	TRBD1	TGTGCCAGCTCACGGGACAGCTACGAAGAAAAACTGTTTTTT	CASSRDSYEEKLFF
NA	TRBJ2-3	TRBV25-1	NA	TGTGCCAGCGGAGAGTCGGGACAGCGGGGTACGCAGTATTTT	CASGESGQRGTQYF
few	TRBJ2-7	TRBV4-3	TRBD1	TGCGCCAGCAGCCAAGATCCTTGGACAGGAACCTACGAGCAGTACTTC	CASSQDPWTGTYEQYF
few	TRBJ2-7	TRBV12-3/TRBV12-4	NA	TGTGCCAGCAGTTGGACAGCTCGTTTTACCTACGAGCAGTACTTC	CASSWTARFTYEQYF
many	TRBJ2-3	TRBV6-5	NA	TGTGCCAGCAGTATGGGGGCGAAGGATACGCAGTATTTT	CASSMGAKDTQYF